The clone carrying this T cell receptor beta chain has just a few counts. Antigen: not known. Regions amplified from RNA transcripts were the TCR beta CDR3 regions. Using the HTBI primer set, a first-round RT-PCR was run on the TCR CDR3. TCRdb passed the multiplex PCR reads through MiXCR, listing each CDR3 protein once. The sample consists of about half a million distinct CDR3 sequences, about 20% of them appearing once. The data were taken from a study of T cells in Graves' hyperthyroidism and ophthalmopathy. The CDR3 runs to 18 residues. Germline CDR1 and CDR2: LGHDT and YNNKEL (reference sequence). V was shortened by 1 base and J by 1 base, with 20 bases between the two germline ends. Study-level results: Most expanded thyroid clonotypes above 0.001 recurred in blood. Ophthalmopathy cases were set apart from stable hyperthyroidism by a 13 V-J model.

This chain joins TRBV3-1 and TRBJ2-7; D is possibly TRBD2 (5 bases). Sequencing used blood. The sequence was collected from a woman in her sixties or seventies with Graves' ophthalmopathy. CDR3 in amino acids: CASSQAPGSYRDSYEQYF. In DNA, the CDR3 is TGTGCCAGCAGCCAAGCTCCAGGTTCCTACCGGGATTCCTACGAGCAGTACTTC.